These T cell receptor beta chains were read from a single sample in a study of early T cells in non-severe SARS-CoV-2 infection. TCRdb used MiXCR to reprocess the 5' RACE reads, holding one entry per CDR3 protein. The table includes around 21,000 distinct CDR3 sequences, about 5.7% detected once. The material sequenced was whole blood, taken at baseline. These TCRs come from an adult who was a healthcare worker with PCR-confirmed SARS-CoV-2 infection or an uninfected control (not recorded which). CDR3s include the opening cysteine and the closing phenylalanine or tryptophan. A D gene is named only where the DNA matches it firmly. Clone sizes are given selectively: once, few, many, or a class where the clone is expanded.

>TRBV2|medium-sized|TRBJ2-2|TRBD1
CASSRQGSGELFF
TGTGCCAGCAGTCGACAGGGGTCCGGGGAGCTGTTTTTT
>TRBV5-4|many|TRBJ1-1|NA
CASSLAGRPGNTEAFF
TGTGCCAGCAGCTTGGCCGGCAGACCTGGAAACACTGAAGCTTTCTTT
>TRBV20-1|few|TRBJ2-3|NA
CSARAPSRTYRF
TGCAGTGCTAGAGCCCCTTCCCGCACTTACAGATTT
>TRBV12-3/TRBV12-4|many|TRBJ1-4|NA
CASSFKGLLFF
TGTGCCAGCAGTTTTAAGGGGCTGCTGTTTTTT
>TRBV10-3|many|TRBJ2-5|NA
CAISDGTDRETQYF
TGTGCCATCAGTGACGGGACCGACCGAGAGACCCAGTACTTC
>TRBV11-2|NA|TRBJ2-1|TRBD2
CASSAQRGGIEQFF
TGTGCCAGCAGCGCACAGCGGGGGGGGATCGAGCAGTTCTTC
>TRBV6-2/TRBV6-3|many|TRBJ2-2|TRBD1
CASSFRTGSTGELFF
TGTGCCAGCAGTTTCCGGACAGGTAGCACCGGGGAGCTGTTTTTT
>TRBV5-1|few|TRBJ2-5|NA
CASSFQGREETQYF
TGCGCCAGCAGCTTCCAGGGGCGCGAGGAGACCCAGTACTTC
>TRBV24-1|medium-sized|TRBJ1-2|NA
CATSDFSDYGYTF
TGTGCCACCAGTGATTTTTCCGACTATGGCTACACCTTC
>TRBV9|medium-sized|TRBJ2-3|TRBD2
CASRESSGVSDTQYF
TGTGCCAGCAGGGAGTCTAGCGGAGTCTCAGATACGCAGTATTTT
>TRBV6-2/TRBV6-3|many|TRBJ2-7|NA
CASSWGSTGILSYEQYF
TGTGCCAGCAGTTGGGGATCGACAGGAATCCTTTCCTACGAGCAGTACTTC
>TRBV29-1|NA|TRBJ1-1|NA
CSAAPRSSEAFF
TGCAGCGCCGCCCCGAGGTCCAGTGAAGCTTTCTTT
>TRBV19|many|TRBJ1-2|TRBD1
CASSEQGSSGGYTF
TGTGCCAGTAGCGAACAGGGGAGCAGCGGCGGCTACACCTTC
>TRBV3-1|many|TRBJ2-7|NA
CASSQPGLLNYEQYF
TGTGCCAGCAGCCAGCCGGGACTCCTGAACTACGAGCAGTACTTC
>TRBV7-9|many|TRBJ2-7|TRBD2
CASTSWTSQSYEQYF
TGTGCCAGCACCTCCTGGACTAGTCAAAGCTACGAGCAGTACTTC
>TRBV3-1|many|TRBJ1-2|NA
CASSQEQQGHYGYTF
TGTGCCAGCAGCCAGGAACAACAGGGTCACTATGGCTACACCTTC
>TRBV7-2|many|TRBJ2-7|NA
CASSFGQLYEQYF
TGTGCCAGCAGCTTCGGGCAACTCTACGAGCAGTACTTC
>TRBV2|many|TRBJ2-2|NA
CASSGDHTGELFF
TGTGCCAGCAGTGGGGACCACACCGGGGAGCTGTTTTTT
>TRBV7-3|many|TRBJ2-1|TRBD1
CASSSGGPVLNEQFF
TGTGCCAGCAGTTCAGGGGGCCCGGTCCTTAATGAGCAGTTCTTC
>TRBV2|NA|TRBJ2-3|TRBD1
CASGRDRGAYF
TGTGCCAGCGGCCGGGACAGGGGCGCGTATTTT
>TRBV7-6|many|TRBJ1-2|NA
CASSPTGNYGYTF
TGTGCCAGCAGCCCTACGGGGAACTATGGCTACACCTTC
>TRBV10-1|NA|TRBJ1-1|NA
CASSRDPWGGHPILNTEAFF
TGCGCCAGCAGTAGGGACCCATGGGGGGGGCATCCTATATTGAACACTGAAGCTTTCTTT
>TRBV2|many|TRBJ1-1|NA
CASRERAGWFGSEAFF
TGTGCCAGCAGGGAACGTGCAGGGTGGTTCGGTTCTGAAGCTTTCTTT
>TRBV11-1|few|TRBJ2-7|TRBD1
CASSIRQGWEQYF
TGTGCCAGCAGCATCCGACAGGGTTGGGAGCAGTACTTC
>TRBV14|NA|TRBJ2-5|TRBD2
CASSQDLAGRAQYF
TGTGCCAGCAGCCAAGATCTAGCGGGCAGGGCCCAGTACTTC
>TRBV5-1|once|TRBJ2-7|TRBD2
CASSSGEGLAGGPSYEQYF
TGCGCCAGCAGCAGTGGCGAGGGACTAGCGGGGGGGCCTTCCTACGAGCAGTACTTC
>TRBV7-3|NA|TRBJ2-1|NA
CASSSGASWEQFF
TGTGCCAGCAGCTCCGGAGCCAGCTGGGAGCAGTTCTTC
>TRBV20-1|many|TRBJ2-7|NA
CSASGITGSEQYF
TGCAGTGCTAGCGGGATCACGGGGTCCGAGCAGTACTTC
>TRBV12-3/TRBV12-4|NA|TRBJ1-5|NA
CASSFGQNQPQHF
TGTGCCAGCAGTTTCGGGCAAAATCAGCCCCAGCATTTT
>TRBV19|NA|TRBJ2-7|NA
CASSISQSYEQYF
TGTGCCAGTAGTATAAGCCAGTCCTACGAGCAGTACTTC
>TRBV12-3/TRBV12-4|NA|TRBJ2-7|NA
CASRPTGINEQYF
TGTGCCAGCAGACCAACAGGTATCAACGAGCAGTACTTC
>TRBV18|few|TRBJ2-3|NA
CASSRISGADTQYF
TGTGCCAGCTCACGGATTTCCGGCGCAGATACGCAGTATTTT
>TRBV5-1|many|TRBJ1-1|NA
CASSVDGWNTEAFF
TGCGCCAGCAGCGTGGACGGTTGGAACACTGAAGCTTTCTTT
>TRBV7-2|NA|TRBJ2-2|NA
CASSQQGTGELFF
TGTGCCAGCAGCCAACAGGGCACCGGGGAGCTGTTTTTT
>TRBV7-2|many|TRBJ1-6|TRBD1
CASSLGTGYNSPLHF
TGTGCCAGCAGCTTAGGGACAGGGTATAATTCACCCCTCCACTTT
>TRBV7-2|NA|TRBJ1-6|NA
CASSLEGRGSYNSPLHF
TGTGCCAGCAGCTTAGAAGGGAGGGGCTCCTATAATTCACCCCTCCACTTT
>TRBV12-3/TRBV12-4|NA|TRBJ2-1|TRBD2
CASRQASGENSYNEQFF
TGTGCCAGCAGACAAGCTAGCGGGGAGAACTCCTACAATGAGCAGTTCTTC
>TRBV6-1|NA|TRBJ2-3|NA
CASKQEPDTQYF
TGTGCCAGCAAGCAGGAACCAGATACGCAGTATTTT
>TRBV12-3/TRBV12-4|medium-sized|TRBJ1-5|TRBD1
CASRQWTGGNQPQHF
TGTGCCAGCAGGCAATGGACAGGGGGCAATCAGCCCCAGCATTTT
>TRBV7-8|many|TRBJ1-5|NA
CASSYSITDQPQHF
TGTGCCAGCAGCTATTCCATCACTGATCAGCCCCAGCATTTT
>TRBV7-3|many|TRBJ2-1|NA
CASSLGSRPTNEQFF
TGTGCCAGCAGCTTGGGTAGCCGCCCCACCAATGAGCAGTTCTTC
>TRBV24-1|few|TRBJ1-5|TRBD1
CATSDPQGAFNQPQHF
TGTGCCACCAGCGACCCTCAGGGGGCCTTCAATCAGCCCCAGCATTTT
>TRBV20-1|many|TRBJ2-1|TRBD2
CSARDGGVLPSEQFF
TGCAGTGCTAGAGATGGGGGGGTTCTTCCGAGTGAGCAGTTCTTC
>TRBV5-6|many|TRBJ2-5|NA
CASSPSHQETQYF
TGTGCCAGCAGCCCCAGCCACCAAGAGACCCAGTACTTC
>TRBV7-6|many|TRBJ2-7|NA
CASSSQVGYEQYF
TGTGCCAGCAGCTCCCAGGTGGGTTACGAGCAGTACTTC
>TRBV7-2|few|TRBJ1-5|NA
CASTNSGDQPQHF
TGTGCCAGCACCAACAGTGGGGATCAGCCCCAGCATTTT
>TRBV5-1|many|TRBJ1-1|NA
CASNRDHDTEAFF
TGCGCCAGCAACAGGGATCACGACACTGAAGCTTTCTTT
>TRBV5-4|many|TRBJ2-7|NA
CASSSSNEQYF
TGTGCCAGCAGCTCCTCTAACGAGCAGTACTTC
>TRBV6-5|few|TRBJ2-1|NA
CASSRSRRSSYNEQFF
TGTGCCAGCAGTCGTTCCCGACGGAGCTCCTACAATGAGCAGTTCTTC
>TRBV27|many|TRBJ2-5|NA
CASSSSGLPEYF
TGTGCCAGCAGTTCGTCGGGACTCCCGGAGTACTTC
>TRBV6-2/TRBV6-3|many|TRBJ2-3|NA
CASSETNTDTQYF
TGTGCCAGCAGTGAGACTAACACAGATACGCAGTATTTT
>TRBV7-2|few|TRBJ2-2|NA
CASSQTVAGTVPSGELFF
TGTGCCAGCAGCCAGACAGTAGCGGGGACAGTCCCCTCCGGGGAGCTGTTTTTT
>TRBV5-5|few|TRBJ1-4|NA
CASSPTRSNEKLFF
TGTGCCAGCAGCCCAACCCGATCTAATGAAAAACTGTTTTTT
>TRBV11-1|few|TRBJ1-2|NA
CASSTSSGLFYGYTF
TGTGCCAGCAGCACCTCTTCTGGACTGTTTTACGGCTACACCTTC
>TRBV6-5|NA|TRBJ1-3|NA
CASSYTGNSGNTIYF
TGTGCCAGCAGTTACACGGGAAACTCTGGAAACACCATATATTTT
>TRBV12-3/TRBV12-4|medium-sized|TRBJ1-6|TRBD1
CATRQGNNSPLHF
TGTGCCACCCGACAGGGGAACAATTCACCCCTCCACTTT
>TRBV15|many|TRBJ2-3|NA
CATSRDRGSWNTDTQYF
TGTGCCACCAGCAGAGATCGTGGATCATGGAATACAGATACGCAGTATTTT